The 20 T cell receptor beta chains reported below all come from one sample, sequenced in a study of blood T cell repertoires in COVID-19. The assay was immunoSEQ multiplex PCR, and TCRdb's table has in-frame clones only and misses some. The table lists approximately 90,000 clones, around 85% of them singletons. Sample: peripheral blood. The origin of the receptors is an older man with acute or convalescent COVID-19.

V is TRBV9 and J is TRBJ1-1; perhaps TRBD1 as D (5 bases). Trimming shortened V by 4 bases and J by 5 bases, and 12 bases separated the two germline ends. This CDR3 is built from 13 residues. Germline values: CDR1 SGDLS, CDR2 YYNGEE. The chain's CDR3 is CASSYSGGTEAFF. The DNA of the CDR3 is TGTGCCAGCAGCTATTCCGGGGGAACTGAAGCTTTCTTT.

V gene TRBV7-9 combines with J gene TRBJ2-1, with D maybe TRBD1 (6 bases). CDR1 is SEHNR, CDR2 FQNEAQ, per germline (reference sequence). The CDR3 has 15 amino acids. Trimming cost V 1 base and J 2 bases, with 9 bases left between them. The CDR3 DNA follows: TGTGCCAGCAGCTTAGACGGACAGCCCTACAATGAGCAGTTCTTC. It translates to CASSLDGQPYNEQFF.

The J gene is TRBJ2-1, the V gene TRBV20-1, with D hard to call. The CDR3 is 11 amino acids. Germline loops: CDR1 DFQATT, CDR2 SNEGSKA (reference sequence). Trimming removed 3 bases at V and 9 bases at J, with 9 bases between. CDR3 protein: CSARLVSEQFF. CDR3 nucleotide sequence: TGCAGTGCTAGGCTAGTTTCTGAGCAGTTCTTC.

V and J are TRBV5-6 and TRBJ2-2; D might be TRBD1 (6 bases). Germline-derived CDR1 and CDR2 are SGHDT and YYEEEE. The ends were cut back, 2 bases at V and 4 bases at J, with 12 bases in the middle. This CDR3 contains 15 residues. CDR3 nucleotide sequence: TGTGCCAGCAGCTTTCGACAGGCGGGCACCGGGGAGCTGTTTTTT. Translating it yields CASSFRQAGTGELFF. Full variable domain (remainder filled in from reference TRBV5-6 and TRBJ2-2): DAGVTQSPTHLIKTRGQQVTLRCSPKSGHDTVSWYQQALGQGPQFIFQYYEEEERQRGNFPDRFSGHQFPNYSSELNVNALLLGDSALYLCASSFRQAGTGELFFGEGSRLTVL.

This clone was counted between two and nine times. At the DNA level, this CDR3 is encoded by other sequences in the same sample as well. The CDR3 region is CASSGPRAYEQYF. Here the CDR3 DNA reads TGTGCCAGCAGTGGACCCAGGGCCTACGAGCAGTACTTC. The genes are TRBV12-3 or TRBV12-4 and TRBJ2-7; possibly TRBD1 for D (5 bases). With 5 bases removed from V and 2 bases from J, the gap between germline ends came to 10 bases. This CDR3 spans 13 amino acids.

V gene TRBV28 combines with J gene TRBJ1-4; TRBD1 aligns across 8 bases. The junction had 11 bases not matched to a gene; V was cut back by 6 bases and J by 8 bases. CDR3 length: 15 amino acids. Germline V CDR1 and CDR2: MDHEN, SYDVKM. DNA of the CDR3: TGTGCCAGCAGACTCCAAGGACAGGGTGAAGAAAAACTGTTTTTT. It specifies CASRLQGQGEEKLFF.

The J gene is TRBJ2-1, the V gene TRBV27; TRBD2 aligns across 8 bases. Germline CDR1 reads MNHEY; CDR2 reads SMNVEV (reference sequence). The CDR3 length is 14 residues. With 8 bases clipped from V and 5 bases from J, the junction kept 8 bases outside the gene matches. The chain's CDR3 is CASASGSPDNEQFF. CDR3 in DNA: TGTGCCAGCGCAAGCGGGAGCCCCGACAATGAGCAGTTCTTC.

This clone was seen a single time. The V gene is TRBV6-5, the J gene TRBJ1-2; D may be TRBD1 (5 bases). Germline lookup yields CDR1 MNHEY and CDR2 SVGAGI. CDR3 size: 15 residues. Trimming stripped 2 bases from V and 4 bases from J, with 14 bases between. In nucleotides, the CDR3 is TGTGCCAGCAGTTACAGTCAGGGCCCAGGCTATGGCTACACCTTC. It codes for CASSYSQGPGYGYTF.

The chain recombines TRBV9 with TRBJ2-1; 9 bases agree with TRBD2. With V trimmed by 0 bases and J by 7 bases, 5 bases remained unmatched. The V gene's germline CDR1 is SGDLS and CDR2 YYNGEE. The CDR3 consists of 15 residues. The CDR3 is CASSVGASGINEQFF. The CDR3, as DNA: TGTGCCAGCAGCGTAGGGGCTAGCGGGATTAATGAGCAGTTCTTC.

This clone occurred a few times. The genes are TRBV19 and TRBJ1-5; no firm D call. The CDR3 is 14 amino acids. V was clipped by 0 bases and J by 3 bases, with 6 bases between them. The germline V gene encodes CDR1 LNHDA and CDR2 SQIVND (reference sequence). CDR3 loop: CASSIEGDNQPQHF. CDR3 sequence (DNA): TGTGCCAGTAGTATAGAGGGCGACAATCAGCCCCAGCATTTT.

This clone was picked up a small number of times. The genes are TRBV9 and TRBJ2-1; 10 bases are shared with TRBD1. The CDR3 totals 15 residues. Germline CDR1 SGDLS, CDR2 YYNGEE. Trimming removed 3 bases from V and 6 bases from J; junction bases left unmatched: 6. Here the CDR3 reads CASSARQGAVNEQFF. The CDR3 nucleotides are TGTGCCAGCAGCGCCCGACAGGGGGCAGTCAATGAGCAGTTCTTC.

The rearrangement links TRBV7-2 to TRBJ2-5, with D maybe TRBD1 (6 bases). Germline V gives CDR1 SGHTA, CDR2 FQGNSA. The V end lost 3 bases, the J end lost 5 bases, and 13 bases lay between the germline ends. The CDR3 length is 14 residues. The CDR3 region is CASSLDRVVETQYF. DNA of the CDR3: TGTGCCAGCAGCTTGGACAGAGTGGTCGAGACCCAGTACTTC.

The chain carries TRBV9 and TRBJ2-5; 7 bases match TRBD2. CDR1 and CDR2 (germline): SGDLS, YYNGEE. The CDR3 totals 17 residues. V lost 4 bases and J lost 5; bases outside the gene matches: 17. CDR3 nucleotide sequence: TGTGCCAGCAGCCCACGGGAGGACCAATTATACAGGGAGACCCAGTACTTC. Translating gives CASSPREDQLYRETQYF.

The chain links TRBV9 to TRBJ1-2, with 9 bases fitting TRBD1. Looked up from germline, CDR1 is SGDLS and CDR2 is YYNGEE. The CDR3 spans 15 residues. Trimming removed 3 bases from V and 1 base from J; junction bases left unmatched: 4. The CDR3 reads CASSDDRGNNYGYTF. The CDR3 DNA is TGTGCCAGCAGCGACGACAGGGGGAATAACTATGGCTACACCTTC.

J is TRBJ2-5 and V is TRBV11-2; tentative D call: TRBD2 (7 bases). Germline V gene lookup returns CDR1 SGHAT and CDR2 FQNNGV. Trimming removed 8 bases at V and 2 bases at J, with 18 bases between. CDR3 length: 15 residues. The CDR3 region has the DNA TGTGCCAGCCAACCCGGGGGGCGGCCACAAGAGACCCAGTACTTC. Translated: CASQPGGRPQETQYF.

V and J are TRBV7-2 and TRBJ2-1, with 13 positions matching TRBD2. CDR3 length: 15 amino acids. The junction had 6 bases not matched to a gene; V was cut back by 5 bases and J by 8 bases. The germline V gene has CDR1 SGHTA and CDR2 FQGNSA. The CDR3 nucleotides are TGTGCCAGCAGCCCCGGACTAGCGGGAGACTATGAGCAGTTCTTC. Its translation: CASSPGLAGDYEQFF.

This rearrangement joins TRBV19 to TRBJ2-1, with 10 bases identical to TRBD2. Per the germline V gene, CDR1 is LNHDA and CDR2 is SQIVND (reference sequence). The ends lost 7 bases at V and 4 bases at J; junction bases unmatched: 10. The CDR3 covers 16 residues. Here the CDR3 DNA reads TGTGCCAGTACCGATTCAGTACTAGCGGGATACAATGAGCAGTTCTTC. Translation gives CASTDSVLAGYNEQFF.

The chain couples TRBV30 to TRBJ2-6, with D possibly matching TRBD1 (5 bases). V was pared by 3 bases and J by 0 bases, with 18 bases between. Germline V gene sequence: CDR1 GTSNPN, CDR2 SVGIG (reference sequence). This CDR3 region has 18 residues. CDR3 region: CAWSKRTPASSGANVLTF. In DNA, the CDR3 is TGTGCCTGGAGCAAAAGGACACCCGCTAGCTCTGGGGCCAACGTCCTGACTTTC.

V is TRBV18 and J is TRBJ1-1, with 12 positions matching TRBD1. Trimming at V came to 6 bases and at J to 11 bases, leaving 13 bases not matched to a gene. Germline V gives CDR1 KGHSH, CDR2 LQKENI. The CDR3 loop spans 15 amino acids. The DNA for the CDR3 is TGTGCCAGCTCGACCGGGGACAGGGGGCGAAACGGGGCTTTCTTT. Its protein product is CASSTGDRGRNGAFF.

In regard to this clone: The same CDR3 is also encoded by other DNA sequences in this sample. The chain links TRBV7-9 to TRBJ2-3; D gene unclear. CDR3 length: 13 amino acids. Per germline, CDR1 SEHNR and CDR2 FQNEAQ (reference sequence). Trimming stripped 0 bases from V and 2 bases from J, with 3 bases between. CDR3: CASSLAATDTQYF. CDR3 nucleotides: TGTGCCAGCAGCTTAGCGGCCACAGATACGCAGTATTTT.